The clone carrying this T cell receptor beta chain has at least ten counts. The V gene's germline CDR1 is SGHRS and CDR2 YFSETQ. The CDR3 is 14 residues long. Trimming pared 0 bases from V and 4 bases from J, leaving 10 bases between. These data are taken from a study of early T cells in non-severe SARS-CoV-2 infection. Study background: Alpha and beta chains were unpaired, from unsorted whole-blood bulk RNA.

TCRdb re-called the 5' RACE reads through MiXCR, storing one row per CDR3 protein. The table has fewer than 50,000 distinct CDR3 sequences, more than 6.5% seen once. Material: whole blood. This receptor was obtained from an adult who was a healthcare worker with PCR-confirmed SARS-CoV-2 infection or an uninfected control (not recorded which). V and J are TRBV5-1 and TRBJ1-1; D not certain. The CDR3 nucleotides are TGCGCCAGCAGCTTGGTAAACGCGGGCACTGAAGCTTTCTTT. Translated, it gives CASSLVNAGTEAFF.